The 18 T cell receptor beta chains presented below share a single source sample, sequenced in a study of blood T cell repertoires in COVID-19 (dated by TCRdb to about 2020). The method was the immunoSEQ multiplex PCR assay. What TCRdb holds here is the immuneACCESS table cut down to in-frame rearrangements. Part of the clones is not present; checked against another copy, under half of the missing clones reflect an unresolved V gene, and the others are unexplained. The sample table lists 220,000 or so clones, roughly 84% of them with a count of one. The ten most abundant clones make up 5% to 6.5% of the sample. Sequences were obtained from peripheral blood. The receptors come from a woman in her fifties or sixties who had recovered from COVID-19.

This clone was found once. The CDR3 is CASSPERQPNTEAFF. The DNA of the CDR3 is TGTGCCAGCTCACCAGAGCGACAGCCGAACACTGAAGCTTTCTTT. V gene TRBV18 combines with J gene TRBJ1-1, with D possibly matching TRBD1 (5 bases). Trimming left V 2 bases short and J 1 base short, with 11 bases between. CDR1 is KGHSH, CDR2 LQKENI, per germline. CDR3 length: 15 residues.

V and J are TRBV19 and TRBJ1-2; no reliable D call. There are 13 residues in the CDR3. Germline lookup yields CDR1 LNHDA and CDR2 SQIVND (reference sequence). With 5 bases removed from V and 2 bases from J, the gap between germline ends came to 9 bases. In DNA form, the CDR3 reads TGTGCCAGTAGTCTTTGGGCCAACTATGGCTACACCTTC. Protein sequence: CASSLWANYGYTF.

This clone was seen only once. The chain employs TRBV7-3 and TRBJ2-2, with 8 nucleotides matching TRBD1. The CDR3 contains 16 residues. Germline lookup yields CDR1 SGHTA and CDR2 FQGTGA. V trimming: 5 bases; J trimming: 3 bases; junction bases outside the gene matches: 8. Here the CDR3 reads CASSPVGRGHTGELFF. The DNA of the CDR3 is TGTGCCAGCAGCCCGGTGGGCAGGGGGCACACCGGGGAGCTGTTTTTT.

The genes are TRBV13 and TRBJ2-7, with 11 bases identical to TRBD1. Trimming cost V 5 bases and J 4 bases; bases outside gene matches: 4. The CDR3 runs 14 residues. Germline V gene lookup returns CDR1 PRHDT and CDR2 FYEKMQ (reference sequence). CDR3: CASSAGTGGYEQYF. CDR3 coding DNA: TGTGCCAGCAGCGCCGGGACAGGGGGGTACGAGCAGTACTTC.

The chain links TRBV18 to TRBJ1-2, with TRBD1 matching 8 bases. J was trimmed by 3 bases and V by 6 bases; bases with no gene match: 6. This CDR3 spans 14 amino acids. Germline CDR1 is KGHSH and CDR2 is LQKENI. DNA of the CDR3: TGTGCCAGCTCTAAGACAGGGGATGACTATGGCTACACCTTC. Protein: CASSKTGDDYGYTF.

The chain links TRBV6-6 to TRBJ2-2; weak D call: TRBD2 (7 bases). The CDR3 loop spans 14 amino acids. The germline V gene encodes CDR1 MNHNY and CDR2 SVGAGI (reference sequence). Trimming stripped 6 bases from V and 5 bases from J, with 13 bases between. The DNA for the CDR3 is TGTGCCAGCAGGGGGAGGGGGTCGACCGGGGAGCTGTTTTTT. Its protein product is CASRGRGSTGELFF.

The rearrangement links TRBV27 to TRBJ2-7, with a tentative D call TRBD1 (6 bases). Germline V CDR1 and CDR2: MNHEY, SMNVEV (reference sequence). The CDR3 is 14 residues long. The ends were cut back, 5 bases at V and 0 bases at J, with 11 bases in the middle. DNA for the CDR3: TGTGCCAGCAGTCTCCAACAGGGCTCCTACGAGCAGTACTTC. Its protein is CASSLQQGSYEQYF.

The chain combines TRBV20-1 with TRBJ1-1, with D uncertain. Trimming stripped 3 bases from V and 6 bases from J, with 8 bases between. Germline V gene data show CDR1 as DFQATT and CDR2 as SNEGSKA (reference sequence). CDR3 length: 11 amino acids. Here the CDR3 DNA reads TGCAGTGCTAGTAGAGGGCCTGAAGCTTTCTTT. Translating gives CSASRGPEAFF.

This clone was picked up a small number of times. The chain couples TRBV7-9 to TRBJ2-1; a weak D match, TRBD2 (5 bases). V was clipped by 5 bases and J by 6 bases, with 20 bases between them. This CDR3 is 16 amino acids long. Germline V gives CDR1 SEHNR, CDR2 FQNEAQ (reference sequence). The CDR3 DNA reads as TGTGCCAGCAGCCTAGACAACTGGTCTCGGGGCAATGAGCAGTTCTTC. This gives the protein CASSLDNWSRGNEQFF.

This chain uses TRBV4-2 with TRBJ2-7, with D maybe TRBD2 (6 bases). CDR3 length: 14 residues. Germline V gene sequence: CDR1 LGHNA, CDR2 YNFKEQ. V lost 2 bases to trimming and J lost 2 bases, with 10 bases between them. CDR3 sequence reads: CASSQSGGAYEQYF. CDR3 sequence (DNA): TGTGCCAGCAGCCAATCCGGGGGAGCCTACGAGCAGTACTTC.

The gene calls are TRBV4-3 and TRBJ2-3, with 8 bases matching TRBD2. Germline V gene sequence: CDR1 LGHNA, CDR2 YSLEER. The V gene end was trimmed by 0 bases and the J gene end by 4 bases; junction bases not matched to a gene: 12. This CDR3 is built from 18 residues. The CDR3 reads CASSQDAITGGRADTQYF. The CDR3 DNA reads as TGCGCCAGCAGCCAAGATGCGATAACGGGGGGGCGGGCAGATACGCAGTATTTT.

J is TRBJ1-2 and V is TRBV6-6; D not certain. CDR1 MNHNY and CDR2 SVGAGI come from the germline V gene (reference sequence). CDR3 size: 15 residues. V was clipped by 4 bases and J by 8 bases, with 20 bases between them. The CDR3 is CASSSTARGSRGYTF. The CDR3 coding sequence is TGTGCCAGCAGTTCCACCGCACGAGGTTCTCGGGGCTACACCTTC.

The chain is built from TRBV7-9 and TRBJ2-2, with a weak D call TRBD2 (5 bases). Per the germline V gene, CDR1 is SEHNR and CDR2 is FQNEAQ (reference sequence). The V gene lost 7 bases and the J gene lost 0 bases, with 9 bases spanning the gap. CDR3 size: 14 residues. CDR3 in DNA: TGTGCCAGCAAGCTAGCAGCGAACACCGGGGAGCTGTTTTTT. This codes for CASKLAANTGELFF.

The V and J genes are TRBV3-1 (or the pseudogene TRBV3-2) and TRBJ2-3; 9 bases line up with TRBD2. The CDR3 totals 15 residues. The V gene end was trimmed by 4 bases and the J gene end by 7 bases; junction bases not matched to a gene: 9. CDR1 is LGHDT, CDR2 YNNKEL, per germline (reference sequence). The CDR3 here is CASSPTGGGAYTQYF. CDR3 coding DNA: TGTGCCAGCAGCCCCACTGGCGGGGGGGCTTATACGCAGTATTTT.

This chain links TRBV19 with TRBJ1-2, with D perhaps TRBD1 (6 bases). V shed 5 bases and J shed 5 bases, with 9 bases lying between them. The CDR3 loop spans 12 amino acids. The germline CDR1 and CDR2 sequences are LNHDA and SQIVND (reference sequence). CDR3 loop: CASSDGQYGYTF. The CDR3 bases are TGTGCCAGTAGTGATGGACAGTATGGCTACACCTTC.

This rearrangement joins TRBV10-3 to TRBJ1-2, with 8 bases aligning to TRBD1. V gave up 0 bases and J gave up 5 bases; unmatched junction bases: 11. From germline, CDR1 is ENHRY and CDR2 SYGVKD. This CDR3 contains 17 residues. The CDR3 loop is CAISESVPGQAYYGYTF. The CDR3 bases are TGTGCCATCAGTGAGTCGGTCCCGGGACAGGCTTATTATGGCTACACCTTC.

The chain couples TRBV6-4 to TRBJ2-2, with 12 bases matching TRBD2. J lost 0 bases, V lost 4 bases, and 9 bases had no gene match. The CDR3 sequence is 19 residues long. The germline CDR1 and CDR2 sequences are MRHNA and SNTAGT. In DNA, the CDR3 is TGTGCCAGCAGTGCACAGCCGGGACTAGCGGGTTCGAACACCGGGGAGCTGTTTTTT. The encoded protein is CASSAQPGLAGSNTGELFF.

The V call is TRBV27, the J call TRBJ1-4, with TRBD1 matching over 8 bases. Germline CDR1 MNHEY, CDR2 SMNVEV (reference sequence). Unmatched junction bases numbered 10, after V lost 3 bases and J lost 10 bases. The CDR3 extends over 15 amino acids. CDR3 coding DNA: TGTGCCAGCAGTTTTTGGGCAGGGGGCACAGTAAAACTGTTTTTT. Amino acid sequence: CASSFWAGGTVKLFF.